One T cell receptor beta chain is described in this entry. Its antigen is as yet unknown. This CDR3 is 15 amino acids long. J lost 6 bases, V lost 6 bases, and 8 bases had no gene match. Germline CDR1 reads LNHDA; CDR2 reads SQIVND (reference sequence). This sample is part of a study of post-analysis software for immune sequencing data. Study-level points and caveats: Controls showed significantly higher normalized Chao1 diversity than did multiple sclerosis patients. Batch-matched samples strongly co-clustered by F measure. Patients carried several TRBV segments more frequently than controls did, and TRBV5-6, TRBV5-1 and TRBV20-1 were among them.

Included in the TCR beta cDNA libraries were unique molecular identifiers. TCRdb processed the PCR reads anew with MiXCR; each CDR3 protein has one entry. Counted here are about 540,000 distinct CDR3 sequences, 34% occurring once; the ten biggest clones make up 4.5% to 7.5%. The sequenced sample was blood. The source is a girl aged 2-17 years with multiple sclerosis. V is TRBV19 and J is TRBJ2-1, with TRBD2 matching over 10 bases. The CDR3 spells CASRASSGGFNEQFF. Here the CDR3 DNA reads TGTGCCAGTAGGGCCTCTAGCGGGGGCTTCAATGAGCAGTTCTTC.